The rows below give T cell receptor beta chains drawn from one sample of a study of shared clonotypes between healthy human individuals. Clones were sequenced by immunoSEQ multiplex PCR, and TCRdb holds only the in-frame ones, with some missing. This repertoire shows some 900,000 clones, around 80% found once; its top ten account for over 1.3%. The sequencing sample was made of memory CD4+ T cells sorted from blood. Receptor source: a man between 18 and 35 years old in good health. The CDR3 runs from the conserved cysteine through the conserved F or W. The order of the fields is V gene, J gene, clone size, D gene, CDR3 DNA, CDR3 protein. D genes are given only for firm matches. Clone size is shown for a subset of rows, as once, few, many or a class of expanded clone.

TRBV6-6,TRBJ1-2,-,TRBD1,TGTGCCAGCAGCCCAGGGGGGTTTAACTATGGCTACACCTTC,CASSPGGFNYGYTF
TRBV5-1,TRBJ2-3,-,TRBD2,TGCGCCAGCAGCTTGGTGGGACTAGCGGGTACAGATACGCAGTATTTT,CASSLVGLAGTDTQYF
TRBV6-1,TRBJ2-1,-,-,TGTGCCAGCGCCCCCCCATTAAGGATCTACCATGAGCAGTTCTTC,CASAPPLRIYHEQFF
TRBV5-8,TRBJ2-7,-,-,TGTGCCAGCAGCAAACTAAGGACTGGAGATACCTACGAGCAGTACTTC,CASSKLRTGDTYEQYF
TRBV27,TRBJ2-7,-,TRBD2,TGTGCCAGCAGTCTTCTCCTAGCGGGGGGTCCCTACGAGCAGTACTTC,CASSLLLAGGPYEQYF
TRBV6-4,TRBJ1-1,-,-,TGTGCCAGCAGTATAACAGCGAACACTGAAGCTTTCTTT,CASSITANTEAFF
TRBV27,TRBJ2-6,-,TRBD1,TGTGCCAGCAGTTTACAGGGGGCTGGGGCCAACGTCCTGACTTTC,CASSLQGAGANVLTF
TRBV4-2,TRBJ2-7,-,TRBD2,TGTGCCAGCAGCCAAGGACTAGCGGGTTTCGACGAGCAGTACTTC,CASSQGLAGFDEQYF
TRBV6-5,TRBJ1-6,-,-,TGTGCCAGCAGTTACTTAGGGGAGGATAATTCACCCCTCCACTTT,CASSYLGEDNSPLHF
TRBV6-1,TRBJ2-5,few,-,TGTGCCAGCAGTGAATGGGGAGAGACCCAGTACTTC,CASSEWGETQYF
TRBV6-1,TRBJ2-7,-,-,TGTGCCAGCAGTGAATATCGAACCTACGAGCAGTACTTC,CASSEYRTYEQYF
TRBV6-1,TRBJ1-5,many,-,TGTGCCAGCAGTGAAATGGGCGGGGATCAGCCCCAGCATTTT,CASSEMGGDQPQHF
TRBV7-2,TRBJ2-3,-,TRBD2,TGTGCCAGCAGCTTAGCTAGCGGGACTTCCACAGATACGCAGTATTTT,CASSLASGTSTDTQYF
TRBV11-2,TRBJ2-1,-,-,TGTGCCAGCAGCTTAGGAGCATTAAGGGATGAGCAGTTCTTC,CASSLGALRDEQFF
TRBV5-1,TRBJ2-4,-,-,TGCGCCAGCAGCTTGGACAGGGCCCACATTCAGTACTTC,CASSLDRAHIQYF
TRBV7-9,TRBJ1-1,-,-,TGTGCCAGCAGCTTAGCTGAGGGCTTTAGGGCTTTCTTT,CASSLAEGFRAFF
TRBV2,TRBJ2-3,-,-,TGTGCCAGCAGCGTGGGCACAGATACGCAGTATTTT,CASSVGTDTQYF
TRBV7-2,TRBJ2-1,-,-,TGTGCCAGCAGCCAATACAGCTTAAATGAGCAGTTCTTC,CASSQYSLNEQFF
TRBV12-5,TRBJ2-1,-,TRBD1,TGTGCTAGTGGTTTGGGACAGGGGGATATTAATGAGCAGTTCTTC,CASGLGQGDINEQFF
TRBV19,TRBJ2-3,-,TRBD1,TGTGCCAGTAGTACCGGACAGGGGAAAAGCACAGATACGCAGTATTTT,CASSTGQGKSTDTQYF
TRBV5-1,TRBJ2-3,-,TRBD1,TGCGCCAGCAGCGTAGGACAGGAGACAGATACGCAGTATTTT,CASSVGQETDTQYF
TRBV5-4,TRBJ2-3,-,TRBD1,TGTGCCAGCAGCTTGCCCCCGACAGGGAGCACAGATACGCAGTATTTT,CASSLPPTGSTDTQYF
TRBV2,TRBJ2-3,few,-,TGTGCCAGCAGTATACAGGGATCAGATACGCAGTATTTT,CASSIQGSDTQYF
TRBV25-1,TRBJ1-4,many,-,TGTGCCAGCAGTGGGGTAACAGGGTTGGAAAAACTGTTTTTT,CASSGVTGLEKLFF
TRBV11-2,TRBJ2-2,-,-,TGTGCCAGCAGCGGAAGACGGGGGGCGGTCACCGGGGAGCTGTTTTTT,CASSGRRGAVTGELFF
TRBV28,TRBJ2-3,-,TRBD2,TGTGCCAGCAGTTTGGGGACTAGCCGTCCCAATACGCAGTATTTT,CASSLGTSRPNTQYF
TRBV6-5,TRBJ2-7,-,-,TGTGCCAGCAGTTACGGACAATTTTCCTACGAGCAGTACTTC,CASSYGQFSYEQYF
TRBV5-8,TRBJ2-6,-,-,TGTGCCAGCAGCGAGGTCCTCTCTGGGGCCAACGTCCTGACTTTC,CASSEVLSGANVLTF
TRBV5-1,TRBJ2-7,few,-,TGCGCCAGCAGCTTGTTGGCAGCCTACGAGCAGTACTTC,CASSLLAAYEQYF
TRBV28,TRBJ2-7,-,-,TGTGCCAGCAACCGCGGCGGTGTCTACGAGCAGTACTTC,CASNRGGVYEQYF
TRBV15,TRBJ2-3,-,-,TGTGCCACCAGCCCCCGCCTTGAGACCACAGATACGCAGTATTTT,CATSPRLETTDTQYF
TRBV14,TRBJ2-5,-,-,TGTGCCAGCAGCCCTAGCGTCATTAGGGGGCGAGAGACCCAGTACTTC,CASSPSVIRGRETQYF
TRBV27,TRBJ2-6,-,-,TGTGCCAGCGGTGCGGGGAGCTCTGGGGCCAACGTCCTGACTTTC,CASGAGSSGANVLTF
TRBV6-6,TRBJ1-1,once,-,TGTGCCAGCAGTTTCACCCGGGTAGCGAACACTGAAGCTTTCTTT,CASSFTRVANTEAFF
TRBV27,TRBJ2-7,-,TRBD1,TGTGCCAGCAGTTCCGGGGACAGCTCGTACGAGCAGTACTTC,CASSSGDSSYEQYF
TRBV18,TRBJ1-1,-,-,TGTGCCAGCTCACAGGGAAACACTGAAGCTTTCTTT,CASSQGNTEAFF
TRBV19,TRBJ1-5,-,TRBD1,TGTGCCAGTAGATGGGGAGGGGGCGGCAATCAGCCCCAGCATTTT,CASRWGGGGNQPQHF
TRBV6-5,TRBJ2-3,-,-,TGTGCCAGCAGTAGACAGAGCACAGATACGCAGTATTTT,CASSRQSTDTQYF
TRBV7-8,TRBJ1-4,-,TRBD1,TGTGCCAGCAGCCGCGAGGCGAGGGGGCGCGGTGAAAAACTGTTTTTT,CASSREARGRGEKLFF
TRBV4-3,TRBJ2-7,-,TRBD2,TGCGCCAGCAGCCGACTAGCGGGAGGGGGCTACGAGCAGTACTTC,CASSRLAGGGYEQYF
TRBV19,TRBJ1-1,-,-,TGTGCCAGTAACGGACAGAAGAACACTGAAGCTTTCTTT,CASNGQKNTEAFF
TRBV11-3,TRBJ2-1,once,-,TGTGCCAGCAGCTTAGGTGAATACAATGAGCAGTTCTTC,CASSLGEYNEQFF
TRBV7-2,TRBJ1-4,-,TRBD1,TGTGCCAGCAGCCCGGGACAGGGTGGGGAAAAACTGTTTTTT,CASSPGQGGEKLFF
TRBV4-2,TRBJ2-3,-,-,TGTGCCAGCAGCCAAGCCCGTAGCGGTCCCACAGATACGCAGTATTTT,CASSQARSGPTDTQYF
TRBV10-3,TRBJ2-7,-,TRBD2,TGTGCCATCAGTGAGTCGGTACTAGCGGGAGAGGGGAGCTACGAGCAGTACTTC,CAISESVLAGEGSYEQYF
TRBV19,TRBJ2-7,-,TRBD1,TGTGCCAGTAGTCAAGACAGGGCGAGAGACGAGCAGTACTTC,CASSQDRARDEQYF
TRBV11-1,TRBJ2-5,many,-,TGTGCCAGCAGCTTAGCGGGGTTCTTGGAGACCCAGTACTTC,CASSLAGFLETQYF
TRBV4-1,TRBJ2-7,-,TRBD1,TGCGCCAGCAGCCAAGATCGGGGACAGGGGACCTACGAGCAGTACTTC,CASSQDRGQGTYEQYF
TRBV2,TRBJ2-3,-,-,TGTGCCAGTGGGGGGCCTTCACGCACAGATACGCAGTATTTT,CASGGPSRTDTQYF
TRBV5-1,TRBJ2-5,-,TRBD1,TGCGCCAGCAGCGCCCGAGGGACAGTCCAAGAGACCCAGTACTTC,CASSARGTVQETQYF
TRBV28,TRBJ1-6,-,-,TGTGCCAGCAGCTCGACAGGTTATAATTCACCCCTCCACTTT,CASSSTGYNSPLHF
TRBV6-4,TRBJ2-1,few,TRBD1,TGTGCCAGCACTACTTGGGACAGGGGTACCTACAATGAGCAGTTCTTC,CASTTWDRGTYNEQFF
TRBV30,TRBJ2-2,few,TRBD2,TGTGCCTGGAGTACCGGACTAGCGGGGTACGGGGAGCTGTTTTTT,CAWSTGLAGYGELFF
TRBV5-4,TRBJ1-5,few,-,TGTGCCAGCAGCCTGGGGAATCAGCCCCAGCATTTT,CASSLGNQPQHF
TRBV5-4,TRBJ1-2,few,-,TGTGCCAGCAGCTTGGCGGGGGAGAATGGCTACACCTTC,CASSLAGENGYTF